This T cell receptor (beta chain) was captured by sequencing in a study of T cells in Graves' hyperthyroidism and ophthalmopathy (dated by TCRdb to the late 2010s). About the study as a whole: Peripheral blood samples were taken at initial diagnosis, before any treatment was given. In roughly six Graves' hyperthyroidism patients, the study also compared T-cell repertoires from thyroid tissue with T-cell repertoires from blood. Following sampling, methimazole starting at 30 mg daily was given to hyperthyroidism patients, and high-dose intravenous methylprednisolone was given to ophthalmopathy patients. A discovery cohort of roughly 96 patients, fewer than 50 with Graves' ophthalmopathy and roughly 59 with stable Graves' hyperthyroidism, was used to find distinguishing TCR V-J signatures. An independent validation cohort of some 18 hyperthyroidism patients and some 15 patients who later progressed to ophthalmopathy tested prospective prediction of ophthalmopathy. The paper reports TCR Vbeta CDR3 sequencing of 140 or so peripheral blood samples: around 45 ophthalmopathy, fewer than 85 hyperthyroidism and some 17 progressor patients. For training and testing, the 100 or so patients in the discovery cohort were randomly divided in a 7:3 ratio.

Stable Graves' hyperthyroidism was defined as no progression to ophthalmopathy during 18 months of follow-up. The hyperthyroidism patients were between 18 and 65 years old and newly diagnosed, with a disease duration of less than 2 months. The study excluded patients with uncontrolled infections, other autoimmune diseases, pregnancy or lactation. Diagnoses were based on clinical symptoms, serum thyroxine and TRAb, thyroid ultrasound and orbital computed tomography. PBMCs were separated from approximately 9.9 ml of fresh peripheral blood using Ficoll-Paque density gradient centrifugation. Total RNA was extracted using Trizol reagent, and RNA quality was assessed on an Agilent 2100 Bioanalyzer. What the authors observed across the whole study: Most expanded thyroid clonotypes (frequency above 0.001) were also found in blood, which suggests that blood repertoires may mirror thyroid immune responses. In cross-validation, a model built on a 13 V-J signature told ophthalmopathy apart from stable hyperthyroidism with approximately 90% sensitivity and around 83% specificity, and in testing the same model reached 80%/75%. No statistical method was used to set the sample size in advance, and investigators knew the group allocation. During validation, the model predicted progression to ophthalmopathy a median of around 7 months ahead of onset, with approximately 71% sensitivity and under 85% specificity.

TCR beta CDR3 regions were amplified from RNA transcripts. The first round of RT-PCR for the TCR CDR3 was performed with the HTBI primer set and the Qiagen OneStep RT-PCR kit. Libraries were constructed in a second round of multiplex PCR, after which size selection and purification were performed. Libraries were sequenced paired-end with 100 bp reads on an Illumina HiSeq2000. Per the authors' processing: SOAPnuke was used to process the raw data, throwing out any read that contained adapters or uncalled bases, had a mean Phred below 15, or lacked an exact constant-primer or identifier match. High-quality paired reads were merged using COPE v1.2.5, and each unique nucleotide sequence was defined as a clonotype. MiTCR v1.1 was used to align clonotypes to the IMGT TRBV, TRBD and TRBJ reference segments. The analysis was restricted to V-J combinations with a frequency above 0.0001, which together covered 98% to 99.2% of the repertoires. A TCS score was defined as the ratio between F50 (clonal expansion) and ExV (chaos), using BLOSUM62-based TCRdist between CDR3 peptides within each V-J. Welch's t-statistics and random forest reduced 500 to 650 V-J features to 10 to 15, which were used in a naive Bayes classifier (R e1071). Through fastp at Q25 and MiXCR, TCRdb rebuilt clones from the public reads, retaining in-frame beta chains. For every CDR3 protein sequence, its rows merge into one entry that carries the most common genes and DNA. TCRdb, rather than the study authors, made the V and J calls. This sample lists around 210,000 distinct CDR3 sequences; about a sixth were detected once. Roughly 49% of the sample is in the top ten clones.

Inclusive of the bounding cysteine and phenylalanine, the CDR3 is 13 residues long. CDR3 DNA is the only sequence kept; it has 39 bases, read in frame from the first base. The germline V gene supplies CDR1 SNHLY and CDR2 FYNNEI. Details on this clonotype: This receptor's antigen is unknown. A much larger clone is a single base away; this may be a read error.

The rearrangement joined TRBV2 to TRBJ1-2, with no confident D gene call. The sequencing input was blood. The source is a woman between 50 and 59 years old with Graves' hyperthyroidism. CDR3 sequence: CVSSDGRTPSYTF. The bases read TGTGTCAGCAGTGATGGTCGGACCCCTAGCTACACCTTC.